This passage covers 22 T cell receptor beta chains from one sample sequenced in a study of blood T cell repertoires in COVID-19. Clones were read by immunoSEQ multiplex PCR, and TCRdb kept only the in-frame ones, dropping some. Among approximately 260,000 clones, 70% to 85% were seen once, and the ten largest hold 4.9%. Sequenced material: peripheral blood. These receptors all stem from a woman of 80 years or more with active or convalescent COVID-19.

As DNA, the CDR3 is TGCGCCAGCAGCTTGTACGCAGGGGGCGATCAGCCCCAGCATTTT. Its protein is CASSLYAGGDQPQHF. The rearrangement uses TRBV5-1 and TRBJ1-5; 8 bases are shared with TRBD1. Germline loops: CDR1 SGHRS, CDR2 YFSETQ. With V trimmed by 1 base and J by 5 bases, 5 bases remained unmatched. The CDR3 is 15 residues long.

This clone was detected many times. This sequence joins TRBV5-1 and TRBJ1-3; weak D call: TRBD1 (6 bases). The V end lost 0 bases, the J end lost 3 bases, and 10 bases lay between the germline ends. This CDR3 comprises 15 residues. Germline CDR1 and CDR2: SGHRS and YFSETQ. Here the CDR3 DNA reads TGCGCCAGCAGCTTGGCCACAGGGATTGGAAACACCATATATTTT. Encoded protein: CASSLATGIGNTIYF.

This chain uses TRBV6-5 with TRBJ2-7, with 9 bases identical to TRBD1. The CDR3 has 15 amino acids. Trimming at V came to 4 bases and at J to 5 bases, leaving 9 bases not matched to a gene. The germline CDR1 and CDR2 sequences are MNHEY and SVGAGI. The CDR3 region is CASSLTGTGLDEQYF. Written as DNA, the CDR3 is TGTGCCAGCAGTTTAACCGGGACAGGGCTCGACGAGCAGTACTTC.

The chain is built from TRBV29-1 and TRBJ2-7, with TRBD1 matching 10 bases. The CDR3 runs 15 residues. The junction had 12 bases not matched to a gene; V was cut back by 7 bases and J by 3 bases. The V gene's germline CDR1 is SQVTM and CDR2 ANQGSEA. CDR3 sequence (DNA): TGCAGCGCCCAAAGGGGACAGGGGAATAACTACGAGCAGTACTTC. This encodes CSAQRGQGNNYEQYF.

V is TRBV7-6 and J is TRBJ2-1; D uncertain. V was shortened by 4 bases and J by 1 base, with 11 bases between the two germline ends. This CDR3 spans 15 amino acids. Germline V lookup: CDR1 SGHVS, CDR2 FNYEAQ. The CDR3 is CASSSGAVSYNEQFF. In DNA, the CDR3 is TGTGCCAGCAGCTCCGGTGCGGTATCCTACAATGAGCAGTTCTTC.

V is TRBV7-9 and J is TRBJ2-2, with 9 bases lining up with TRBD2. Trimming took 4 bases from V and 5 from J; bases not matched to a gene: 5. Germline V lookup: CDR1 SEHNR, CDR2 FQNEAQ (reference sequence). There are 15 residues in the CDR3. CDR3 region: CASSYSGSRTGELFF. In DNA, the CDR3 is TGTGCCAGCAGCTATAGCGGGAGCAGGACCGGGGAGCTGTTTTTT.

CDR3: CASSMTGREETQYF. For the CDR3, the DNA is TGTGCCAGCAGCATGACAGGCAGAGAAGAGACCCAGTACTTC. The chain recombines TRBV5-5 with TRBJ2-5; a weak D match, TRBD1 (6 bases). CDR3 length: 14 residues. V shed 4 bases and J shed 3 bases, with 13 bases lying between them. The V gene's germline CDR1 is SGHKS and CDR2 YYEKEE (reference sequence).

In the case of this clone: At one of its ends the junction is not consistent with the germline gene, which may arise from a read error. The V gene is TRBV4-2, the J gene TRBJ2-3; unclear D gene. The CDR3 extends over 15 amino acids. Germline loops: CDR1 LGHNA, CDR2 YNFKEQ. The CDR3: CASSQEQPLVSWSIF. CDR3 nucleotides: TGTGCCAGCAGCCAAGAGCAACCCCTCGTCTCGTGGAGTATTTTT.

The count of this clone is one. The sample holds other DNA sequences that translate to the same CDR3. The CDR3 sequence is CASSGRLAGGTGELFF. Written as DNA, the CDR3 is TGTGCCAGCAGTGGTCGGCTAGCGGGAGGTACCGGGGAGCTGTTTTTT. This chain links TRBV6-1 with TRBJ2-2; 11 bases match TRBD2. This CDR3 region has 16 residues. J lost 5 bases, V lost 4 bases, and 6 bases had no gene match. CDR1 and CDR2 from the germline V gene are MNHNS and SASEGT.

The genes are TRBV10-1 and TRBJ1-1; D is possibly TRBD1 (5 bases). CDR3 length equals 13 residues. CDR1 and CDR2 from the germline V gene are WNHNN and SYGVQD (reference sequence). Trimming took 4 bases from V and 6 from J, leaving 12 bases between them. The CDR3 region is CASSVAREAEAFF. CDR3 DNA sequence: TGCGCCAGCAGTGTGGCCAGGGAGGCTGAAGCTTTCTTT.

This clone was seen only once. CDR3 region: CASSTGSEVRVQFF. The CDR3, as DNA: TGTGCCAGCAGCACGGGGTCGGAGGTACGCGTGCAGTTCTTC. The chain has TRBV7-9 and TRBJ2-1, with D possibly matching TRBD2 (5 bases). CDR3 length equals 14 residues. V was shortened by 5 bases and J by 12 bases, with 20 bases between the two germline ends. Germline CDR1 is SEHNR and CDR2 is FQNEAQ (reference sequence).

The chain is built from TRBV5-8 and TRBJ2-7, with D perhaps matching TRBD2 (6 bases). The CDR3 covers 15 residues. V gave up 2 bases and J gave up 2 bases, with 14 bases separating them. Germline lookup yields CDR1 SGHTS and CDR2 YDEGEE. The CDR3 region has the DNA TGTGCCAGCAGCTTTGGGACTCCAGGCACCTACGAGCAGTACTTC. Protein: CASSFGTPGTYEQYF. The entire variable domain, with the rest obtained from reference TRBV5-8 and TRBJ2-7, is as follows: EAGVTQSPTHLIKTRGQQATLRCSPISGHTSVYWYQQALGLGLQFLLWYDEGEERNRGNFPPRFSGRQFPNYSSELNVNALELEDSALYLCASSFGTPGTYEQYFGPGTRLTVT.

The chain has TRBV4-1 and TRBJ2-7, with TRBD1 identical over 10 bases. This CDR3 region has 16 residues. Germline CDR1 MGHRA, CDR2 YSYEKL. Trimming removed 4 bases from V and 3 bases from J; junction bases left unmatched: 9. The CDR3 loop reads CASSLTRTGGDYEQYF. CDR3 DNA sequence: TGCGCCAGCAGCCTCACCCGGACAGGGGGTGACTACGAGCAGTACTTC.

This rearrangement joins TRBV28 to TRBJ2-5, with 12 bases that match TRBD2. V lost 6 bases and J lost 2; bases outside the gene matches: 4. This CDR3 region has 15 residues. CDR1 and CDR2 from the germline V gene are MDHEN and SYDVKM. CDR3 amino acids: CASSPSGRVQETQYF. CDR3 in DNA: TGTGCCAGCAGCCCTAGCGGGAGGGTACAAGAGACCCAGTACTTC.

This rearrangement joins TRBV28 to TRBJ2-1; maybe TRBD2 (6 bases). Germline V gene lookup returns CDR1 MDHEN and CDR2 SYDVKM. Trimming removed 5 bases at V and 5 bases at J, with 16 bases between. This CDR3 contains 15 residues. CDR3 sequence reads: CASSPSTGVNNEQFF. The CDR3 coding sequence is TGTGCCAGCAGTCCCTCGACGGGAGTTAACAATGAGCAGTTCTTC.

The V call is TRBV9, the J call TRBJ1-5; 11 bases match TRBD1. Trimming cost V 3 bases and J 7 bases; bases outside gene matches: 6. Germline-derived CDR1 and CDR2 are SGDLS and YYNGEE. CDR3 length: 15 amino acids. The chain's CDR3 is CASSAGTGGRQPQHF. The CDR3 DNA follows: TGTGCCAGCAGCGCAGGGACAGGGGGTCGGCAGCCCCAGCATTTT.

The chain employs TRBV3-1 (or the pseudogene TRBV3-2) and TRBJ1-2, with D possibly TRBD1 on 6 matching bases. From germline, CDR1 is LGHDT and CDR2 YNNKEL (reference sequence). CDR3 length: 17 residues. Trimming removed 0 bases from V and 0 bases from J, with 14 bases in between. CDR3 DNA sequence: TGTGCCAGCAGCCAAGAGGGGACACACCTTACTAACTATGGCTACACCTTC. Its translation is CASSQEGTHLTNYGYTF.

The chain carries TRBV11-2 and TRBJ1-4; D is perhaps TRBD1 (6 bases). The CDR3 loop spans 14 amino acids. Trimming cost V 6 bases and J 4 bases, with 12 bases left between them. In germline, CDR1 is SGHAT, CDR2 FQNNGV. CDR3 sequence: CASRQGQNNEKLFF. CDR3 DNA: TGTGCCAGCAGACAAGGACAGAATAATGAAAAACTGTTTTTT.

The CDR3 spells CAISESTGGREKLFF. DNA for the CDR3: TGTGCCATCAGTGAGTCGACAGGGGGTAGGGAAAAACTGTTTTTT. The chain recombines TRBV10-3 with TRBJ1-4; TRBD1 agrees at 9 bases. Germline values: CDR1 ENHRY, CDR2 SYGVKD. The CDR3 consists of 15 residues. The trim removed 0 bases at V and 8 bases at J, leaving 4 bases unmatched.

V gene TRBV15 combines with J gene TRBJ2-7; TRBD1 matches 8 bases. Germline-derived CDR1 and CDR2 are LNHNV and YYDKDF (reference sequence). V dropped 4 bases and J dropped 2; count of bases not matched to a gene: 7. This CDR3 is built from 15 residues. This CDR3 is CATSIRQGLTYEQYF. The CDR3 DNA sequence: TGTGCCACCAGCATCAGACAGGGGTTAACCTACGAGCAGTACTTC.

This chain joins TRBV13 and TRBJ2-5; D is possibly TRBD2 (6 bases). Germline V gene data show CDR1 as PRHDT and CDR2 as FYEKMQ (reference sequence). Trimming took off 7 bases at V and 7 bases at J, with 16 bases between the two ends. This CDR3 has 13 amino acids. CDR3 sequence reads: CASNRAGSGTQYF. CDR3 DNA: TGTGCCAGCAACCGAGCCGGGAGCGGGACCCAGTACTTC.

This clone has just one count. V usage is TRBV5-5 and J usage is TRBJ1-2; TRBD1 matches 8 bases. Germline lookup yields CDR1 SGHKS and CDR2 YYEKEE (reference sequence). This CDR3 has 14 residues. The V gene end was trimmed by 7 bases and the J gene end by 7 bases; junction bases not matched to a gene: 12. The CDR3 here is CASQPDREIFGYTF. In nucleotides, the CDR3 is TGTGCCAGCCAACCGGACAGGGAAATTTTTGGCTACACCTTC.